A selection of T cell receptor beta chains follows, all from one sample in a study of OX40 agonist ivuxolimab in advanced cancers. Assay used: immunoSEQ multiplex PCR; TCRdb lists only in-frame clones, some missing. The table lists approximately 80,000 clones, roughly 85% of them singletons. Sample: CD4+ or CD8+ T cells sorted from blood, taken in a trial of the OX40 agonist ivuxolimab. The receptors were sampled from an adult with an advanced solid tumor such as melanoma, head and neck, liver or kidney cancer. Each CDR3 is given without its conserved first and last residue. Clone sizes are given selectively: once, few, many, or a class where the clone is expanded.

v_call: TRBV9; clone_size: NA; j_call: TRBJ2-3; cdr3_aa: ASGKRGDTDTQY
v_call: TRBV23-1; clone_size: NA; j_call: TRBJ2-7; cdr3_aa: ASTPTGSYEQY
v_call: TRBV5-1; clone_size: NA; j_call: TRBJ2-5; cdr3_aa: ASSSTGVLGETQY
v_call: TRBV5-1; clone_size: NA; j_call: TRBJ1-4; cdr3_aa: ASSLWSGVNEKLF
v_call: TRBV19; clone_size: few; j_call: TRBJ1-5; cdr3_aa: ASSIQPLGNQPQH
v_call: TRBV5-1; clone_size: NA; j_call: TRBJ2-5; cdr3_aa: ASSLGGEETQY
v_call: TRBV19; clone_size: NA; j_call: TRBJ1-1; cdr3_aa: ASSTRTGTGAEAF
v_call: TRBV5-8; clone_size: NA; j_call: TRBJ1-2; cdr3_aa: ASSLGQGYYGYT
v_call: TRBV6-5; clone_size: NA; j_call: TRBJ1-1; cdr3_aa: ASMFGALASTEAF
v_call: TRBV6-1; clone_size: NA; j_call: TRBJ1-5; cdr3_aa: ASSETENQPQH
v_call: TRBV29-1; clone_size: NA; j_call: TRBJ2-5; cdr3_aa: SVEDFTQETQY
v_call: TRBV7-8; clone_size: once; j_call: TRBJ2-1; cdr3_aa: ASSLGLAGGSLINNGQF
v_call: TRBV15; clone_size: NA; j_call: TRBJ1-2; cdr3_aa: ATSRSLRERQGVAGYT
v_call: TRBV11-2; clone_size: NA; j_call: TRBJ1-1; cdr3_aa: ASSYGQLNTEAF
v_call: TRBV11-2; clone_size: NA; j_call: TRBJ2-7; cdr3_aa: ASSLDRGTGVEQY
v_call: TRBV10-3; clone_size: once; j_call: TRBJ2-3; cdr3_aa: AISTGADTDTQY
v_call: TRBV6-6; clone_size: NA; j_call: TRBJ2-7; cdr3_aa: ASRGEAGAYEQY
v_call: TRBV4-1; clone_size: NA; j_call: TRBJ2-4; cdr3_aa: ASSLTRDLKNIQY
v_call: TRBV7-2; clone_size: NA; j_call: TRBJ2-1; cdr3_aa: ASSFRLAGGHSEQF
v_call: TRBV5-1; clone_size: NA; j_call: TRBJ2-5; cdr3_aa: ASSFTGTPGETQY
v_call: TRBV4-3; clone_size: NA; j_call: TRBJ2-5; cdr3_aa: ASSQETGLAGGSETQY
v_call: TRBV6-6; clone_size: NA; j_call: TRBJ2-2; cdr3_aa: ASSYPQGRTGELF
v_call: TRBV27; clone_size: NA; j_call: TRBJ2-7; cdr3_aa: ASSSTPGTTPGEQY
v_call: TRBV6-1; clone_size: NA; j_call: TRBJ1-6; cdr3_aa: ASRIQGESNSPLH
v_call: TRBV5-6; clone_size: NA; j_call: TRBJ2-1; cdr3_aa: ASSFGLAGDNEQF
v_call: TRBV11-2; clone_size: NA; j_call: TRBJ1-4; cdr3_aa: ASSSAPPDEKLF
v_call: TRBV29-1; clone_size: NA; j_call: TRBJ2-2; cdr3_aa: SVVDTGAVTGELF
v_call: TRBV7-2; clone_size: NA; j_call: TRBJ1-1; cdr3_aa: ASSLAAMNTEAF
v_call: TRBV5-8; clone_size: NA; j_call: TRBJ2-2; cdr3_aa: ASSGSLGLADTGELF
v_call: TRBV7-6; clone_size: NA; j_call: TRBJ2-3; cdr3_aa: ASSLNLAGSTSTDTQY
v_call: TRBV30; clone_size: NA; j_call: TRBJ2-3; cdr3_aa: AWSRRARESDTQY
v_call: TRBV7-2; clone_size: NA; j_call: TRBJ2-1; cdr3_aa: ASSFQGWDEQF
v_call: TRBV7-3; clone_size: NA; j_call: TRBJ2-2; cdr3_aa: ASSPPLPGELF
v_call: TRBV29-1; clone_size: NA; j_call: TRBJ2-7; cdr3_aa: SALTGGYEQY
v_call: TRBV30; clone_size: NA; j_call: TRBJ1-2; cdr3_aa: AWSLNGVGGYT
v_call: TRBV6-1; clone_size: NA; j_call: TRBJ1-6; cdr3_aa: ASSAFSHSPLH
v_call: TRBV7-8; clone_size: NA; j_call: TRBJ2-5; cdr3_aa: ASSSGLNYQETQY
v_call: TRBV27; clone_size: NA; j_call: TRBJ1-1; cdr3_aa: ASRTPRGANTEAF
v_call: TRBV27; clone_size: NA; j_call: TRBJ1-2; cdr3_aa: ASSPRTGDFYGYT
v_call: TRBV7-9; clone_size: once; j_call: TRBJ2-3; cdr3_aa: ASSLVSDTQY
v_call: TRBV5-1; clone_size: NA; j_call: TRBJ1-1; cdr3_aa: ASSLGPQNTEAF
v_call: TRBV5-6; clone_size: once; j_call: TRBJ2-3; cdr3_aa: ASSLMGALTDTQY
v_call: TRBV5-1; clone_size: NA; j_call: TRBJ1-1; cdr3_aa: ASSWGTGGNTEAF
v_call: TRBV11-2; clone_size: NA; j_call: TRBJ2-5; cdr3_aa: ASSRPGWSEGETQY
v_call: TRBV7-9; clone_size: NA; j_call: TRBJ1-4; cdr3_aa: ASSLGTGTNEKLF
v_call: TRBV7-2; clone_size: NA; j_call: TRBJ1-4; cdr3_aa: ASSLVASLPGEKLF
v_call: TRBV5-6; clone_size: NA; j_call: TRBJ1-4; cdr3_aa: ASSERVNEKLF
v_call: TRBV6-1; clone_size: NA; j_call: TRBJ1-1; cdr3_aa: ASSGVGTGKGTEAF
v_call: TRBV6-5; clone_size: NA; j_call: TRBJ2-3; cdr3_aa: ASRGRTDTQY
v_call: TRBV6-1; clone_size: NA; j_call: TRBJ2-1; cdr3_aa: ASSGLAGGPYNEQF
v_call: TRBV5-1; clone_size: NA; j_call: TRBJ2-5; cdr3_aa: ASSFLGQETQY
v_call: TRBV7-3; clone_size: few; j_call: TRBJ2-5; cdr3_aa: ASSLSPWGGQGGLETQY
v_call: TRBV18; clone_size: NA; j_call: TRBJ2-5; cdr3_aa: ASSPPMTPRGETQY
v_call: TRBV6-1; clone_size: NA; j_call: TRBJ1-2; cdr3_aa: ASSDVGGPLGSYT